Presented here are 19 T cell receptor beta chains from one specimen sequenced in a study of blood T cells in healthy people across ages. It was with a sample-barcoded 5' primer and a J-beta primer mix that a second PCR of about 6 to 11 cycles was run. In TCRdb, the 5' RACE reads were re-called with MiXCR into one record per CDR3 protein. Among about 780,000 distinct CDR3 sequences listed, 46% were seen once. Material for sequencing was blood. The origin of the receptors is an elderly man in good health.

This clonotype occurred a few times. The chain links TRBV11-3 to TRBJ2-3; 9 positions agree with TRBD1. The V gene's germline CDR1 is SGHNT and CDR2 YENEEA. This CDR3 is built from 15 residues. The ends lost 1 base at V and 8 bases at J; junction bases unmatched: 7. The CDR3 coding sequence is TGTGCCAGCAGCTTAGTACAGGGGGCTGGAGGTACGCAGTATTTT. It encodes CASSLVQGAGGTQYF.

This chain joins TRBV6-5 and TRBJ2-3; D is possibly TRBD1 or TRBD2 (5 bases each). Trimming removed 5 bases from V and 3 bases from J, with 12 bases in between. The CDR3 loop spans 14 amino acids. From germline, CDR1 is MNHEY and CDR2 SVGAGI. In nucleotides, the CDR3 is TGTGCCAGCAGTGGGGGTAGAGATACAGATACGCAGTATTTT. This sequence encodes CASSGGRDTDTQYF.

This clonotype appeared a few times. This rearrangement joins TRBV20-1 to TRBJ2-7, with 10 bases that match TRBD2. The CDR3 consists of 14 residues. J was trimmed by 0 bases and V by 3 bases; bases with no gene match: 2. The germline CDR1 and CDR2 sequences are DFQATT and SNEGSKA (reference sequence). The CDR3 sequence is CSASPSGSSYEQYF. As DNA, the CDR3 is TGCAGTGCTAGTCCTAGCGGGAGCTCCTACGAGCAGTACTTC.

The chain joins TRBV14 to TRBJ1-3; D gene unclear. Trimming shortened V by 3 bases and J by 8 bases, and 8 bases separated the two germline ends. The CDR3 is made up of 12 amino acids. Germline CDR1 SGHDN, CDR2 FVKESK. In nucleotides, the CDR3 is TGTGCCAGCAGCCACAGTCCGGACACCATATATTTT. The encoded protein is CASSHSPDTIYF.

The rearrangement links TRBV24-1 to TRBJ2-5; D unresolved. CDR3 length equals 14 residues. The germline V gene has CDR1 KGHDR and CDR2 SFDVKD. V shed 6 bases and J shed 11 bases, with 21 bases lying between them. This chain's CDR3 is CATSRAVFRGEQYF. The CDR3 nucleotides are TGTGCCACCAGTCGTGCGGTCTTTAGAGGAGAGCAGTACTTC.

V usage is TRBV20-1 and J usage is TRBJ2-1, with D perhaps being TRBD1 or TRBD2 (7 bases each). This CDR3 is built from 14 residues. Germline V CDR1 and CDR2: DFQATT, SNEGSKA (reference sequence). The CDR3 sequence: CGLQGRGPYNEQFF. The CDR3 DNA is TGCGGTTTACAGGGGAGGGGCCCCTACAATGAGCAGTTCTTC.

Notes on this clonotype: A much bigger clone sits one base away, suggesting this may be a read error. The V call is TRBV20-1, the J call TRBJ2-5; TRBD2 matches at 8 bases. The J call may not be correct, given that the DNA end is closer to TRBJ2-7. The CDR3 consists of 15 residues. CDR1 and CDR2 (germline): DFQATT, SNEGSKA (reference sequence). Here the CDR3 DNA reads TGCAGTGCTGGAGATGATGGGACTAGTTCCTGCGAGCAGTACTTC. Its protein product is CSAGDDGTSSCEQYF.

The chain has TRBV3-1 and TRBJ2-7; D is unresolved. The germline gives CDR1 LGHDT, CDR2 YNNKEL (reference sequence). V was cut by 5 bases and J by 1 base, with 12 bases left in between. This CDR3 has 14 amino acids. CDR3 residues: CASSSILESYEQYF. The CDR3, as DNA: TGTGCCAGCAGCTCCATTTTGGAGTCCTACGAGCAGTACTTC.

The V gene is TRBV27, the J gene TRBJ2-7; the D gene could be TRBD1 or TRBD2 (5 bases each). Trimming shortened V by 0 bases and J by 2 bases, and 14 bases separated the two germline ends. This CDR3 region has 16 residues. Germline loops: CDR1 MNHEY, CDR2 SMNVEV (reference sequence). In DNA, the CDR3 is TGTGCCAGCAGTTTATCGCGGGCAGGGTTCGCCTACGAGCAGTACTTC. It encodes CASSLSRAGFAYEQYF.

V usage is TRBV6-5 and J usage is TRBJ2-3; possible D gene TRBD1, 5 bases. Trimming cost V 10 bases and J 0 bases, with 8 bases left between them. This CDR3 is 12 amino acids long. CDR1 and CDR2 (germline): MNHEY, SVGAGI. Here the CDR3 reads CATRQSTDTQYF. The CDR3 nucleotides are TGTGCCACCAGACAGAGCACAGATACGCAGTATTTT.

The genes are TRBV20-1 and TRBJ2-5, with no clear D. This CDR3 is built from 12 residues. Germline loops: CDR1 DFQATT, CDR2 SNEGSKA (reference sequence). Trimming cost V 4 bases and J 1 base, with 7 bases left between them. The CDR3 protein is CSAKSGQETQYF. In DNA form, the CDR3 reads TGCAGTGCTAAGTCTGGCCAAGAGACCCAGTACTTC.

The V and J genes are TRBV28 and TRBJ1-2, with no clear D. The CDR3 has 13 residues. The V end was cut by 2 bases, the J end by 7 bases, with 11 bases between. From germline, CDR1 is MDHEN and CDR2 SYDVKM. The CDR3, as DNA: TGTGCCAGCAGTTTAAAGGCCCCGAGTGGCTACACCTTC. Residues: CASSLKAPSGYTF.

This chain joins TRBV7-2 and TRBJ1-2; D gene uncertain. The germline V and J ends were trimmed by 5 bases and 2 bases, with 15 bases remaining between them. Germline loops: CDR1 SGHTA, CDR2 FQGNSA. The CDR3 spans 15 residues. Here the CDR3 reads CASSTDTAGNYGYTF. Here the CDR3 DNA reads TGTGCCAGCAGCACAGACACGGCCGGGAACTATGGCTACACCTTC.

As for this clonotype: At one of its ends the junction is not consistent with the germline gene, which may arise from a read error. CDR3 sequence: CSVEPGAGYSEQFF. CDR3 nucleotide sequence: TGCAGCGTTGAACCGGGGGCTGGCTACAGTGAGCAGTTCTTC. This chain connects TRBV29-1 to TRBJ2-1; tentatively, D is TRBD1 or TRBD2 (6 bases each). This CDR3 is built from 14 residues. The germline CDR1 and CDR2 sequences are SQVTM and ANQGSEA.

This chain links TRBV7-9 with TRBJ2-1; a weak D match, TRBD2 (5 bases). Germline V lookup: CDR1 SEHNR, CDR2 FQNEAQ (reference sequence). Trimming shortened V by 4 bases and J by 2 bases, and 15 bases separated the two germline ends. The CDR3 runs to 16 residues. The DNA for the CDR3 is TGTGCCAGCAGCTCAGCCCTAGCAGGACCCTACAATGAGCAGTTCTTC. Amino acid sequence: CASSSALAGPYNEQFF.

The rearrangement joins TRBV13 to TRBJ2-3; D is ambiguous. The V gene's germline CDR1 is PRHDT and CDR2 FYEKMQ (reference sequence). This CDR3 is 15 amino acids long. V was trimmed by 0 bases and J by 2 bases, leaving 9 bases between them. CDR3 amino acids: CASSLGGSFTDTQYF. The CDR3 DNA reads TGTGCCAGCAGCTTAGGAGGGTCTTTCACAGATACGCAGTATTTT. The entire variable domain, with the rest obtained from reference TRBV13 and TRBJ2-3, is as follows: AAGVIQSPRHLIKEKRETATLKCYPIPRHDTVYWYQQGPGQDPQFLISFYEKMQSDKGSIPDRFSAQQFSDYHSELNMSSLELGDSALYFCASSLGGSFTDTQYFGPGTRLTVL.

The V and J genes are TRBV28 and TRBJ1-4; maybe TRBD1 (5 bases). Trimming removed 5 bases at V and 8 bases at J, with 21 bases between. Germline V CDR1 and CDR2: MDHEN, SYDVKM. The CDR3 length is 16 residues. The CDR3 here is CASSPTTVNAGEKLFF. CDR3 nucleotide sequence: TGTGCCAGCAGTCCCACGACAGTTAATGCCGGGGAAAAACTGTTTTTT.

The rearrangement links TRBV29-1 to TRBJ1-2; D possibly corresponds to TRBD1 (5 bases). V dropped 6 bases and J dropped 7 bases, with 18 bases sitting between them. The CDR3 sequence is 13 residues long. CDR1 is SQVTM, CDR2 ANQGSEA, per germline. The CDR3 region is CSVIIGQGSGYTF. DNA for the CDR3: TGCAGCGTCATAATTGGCCAGGGAAGTGGCTACACCTTC.

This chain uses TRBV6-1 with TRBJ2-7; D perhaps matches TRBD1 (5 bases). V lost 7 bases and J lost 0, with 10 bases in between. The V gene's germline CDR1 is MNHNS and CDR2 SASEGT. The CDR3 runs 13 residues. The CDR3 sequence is CASIIRGSYEQYF. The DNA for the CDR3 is TGTGCCAGCATTATTAGGGGCTCCTACGAGCAGTACTTC.